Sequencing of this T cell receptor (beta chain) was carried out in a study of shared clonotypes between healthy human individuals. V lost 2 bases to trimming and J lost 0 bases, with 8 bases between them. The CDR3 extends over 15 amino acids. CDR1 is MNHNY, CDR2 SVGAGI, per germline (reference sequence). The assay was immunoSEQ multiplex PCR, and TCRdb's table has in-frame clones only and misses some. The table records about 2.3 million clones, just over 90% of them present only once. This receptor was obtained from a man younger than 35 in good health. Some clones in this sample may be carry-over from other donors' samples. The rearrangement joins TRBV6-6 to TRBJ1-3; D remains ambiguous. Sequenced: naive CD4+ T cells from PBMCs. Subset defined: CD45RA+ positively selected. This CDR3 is CASSYKPDSGNTIYF. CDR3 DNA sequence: TGTGCCAGCAGTTACAAGCCCGACTCTGGAAACACCATATATTTT.